One and the same sample provided the 31 T cell receptor beta chains below, sequenced in a study of vaccination effects on CD4 cells after COVID-19. Clones were read by immunoSEQ multiplex PCR, and TCRdb kept only the in-frame ones, dropping some. The sample includes more than 50,000 clones, over 65% of them seen just once. Culture proceeded for more than nine days, and CD4+ T cells were then isolated. These receptors are not linked to any known antigen. The sample here was CD4+ T cells from PBMCs cultured without peptide, taken before COVID-19 vaccination. Every receptor here comes from a human donor who received a COVID-19 vaccine.

The genes are TRBV4-3 and TRBJ2-1, with TRBD2 as a possible D gene (5 bases). The CDR3 spans 15 residues. Trimming took 1 base from V and 2 from J, leaving 9 bases between them. Per germline, CDR1 LGHNA and CDR2 YSLEER. Here the CDR3 reads CASSQGLAPYNEQFF. The CDR3 DNA is TGCGCCAGCAGCCAAGGGCTAGCTCCCTACAATGAGCAGTTCTTC.

The chain employs TRBV2 and TRBJ2-5; D is undetermined. Germline-derived CDR1 and CDR2 are SNHLY and FYNNEI. The length of the CDR3 is 16 residues. V was shortened by 3 bases and J by 4 bases, with 18 bases between the two germline ends. This CDR3 reads CASSDRPIPRAETQYF. The DNA for the CDR3 is TGTGCCAGCAGTGATCGACCCATACCCCGGGCAGAGACCCAGTACTTC.

This clone was counted a few times. The rearrangement links TRBV28 to TRBJ2-1; maybe TRBD1 (6 bases). The CDR3 is 15 residues long. Trimming shortened V by 5 bases and J by 3 bases, and 14 bases separated the two germline ends. Germline CDR1 MDHEN, CDR2 SYDVKM. CDR3: CASSETGMGYNEQFF. DNA for the CDR3: TGTGCCAGCAGTGAGACAGGTATGGGCTACAATGAGCAGTTCTTC.

The chain links TRBV9 to TRBJ2-1, with 10 positions matching TRBD1. This CDR3 has 16 residues. J lost 4 bases, V lost 6 bases, and 10 bases had no gene match. Germline CDR1 reads SGDLS; CDR2 reads YYNGEE. The CDR3 sequence is CASIEQTGGWYNEQFF. The CDR3 coding sequence is TGTGCCAGCATCGAGCAGACAGGGGGCTGGTACAATGAGCAGTTCTTC.

The V call is TRBV5-1, the J call TRBJ1-3; no clear D. The CDR3 extends over 12 amino acids. Germline values: CDR1 SGHRS, CDR2 YFSETQ. The V and J ends lost 4 bases and 2 bases respectively, with 4 bases between them. The CDR3 here is CASSRTGNTIYF. Here the CDR3 DNA reads TGCGCCAGCAGCCGAACTGGAAACACCATATATTTT. Looking up the rest from reference TRBV5-1 and TRBJ1-3 gives the full variable domain: KAGVTQTPRYLIKTRGQQVTLSCSPISGHRSVSWYQQTPGQGLQFLFEYFSETQRNKGNFPGRFSGRQFSNSRSEMNVSTLELGDSALYLCASSRTGNTIYFGEGSWLTVV.

The chain has TRBV30 and TRBJ1-6; D is uncertain. This CDR3 is 15 amino acids long. The germline CDR1 and CDR2 sequences are GTSNPN and SVGIG (reference sequence). The germline V and J ends were trimmed by 0 bases and 5 bases, with 11 bases remaining between them. CDR3 bases: TGTGCCTGGAGTGTAAGTCGACGTAATAATTCACCCCTCCACTTT. Translated: CAWSVSRRNNSPLHF.

The chain uses TRBV3-1 (or the pseudogene TRBV3-2) and TRBJ1-2; D perhaps matches TRBD1 (6 bases). This CDR3 is built from 14 residues. From germline, CDR1 is LGHDT and CDR2 YNNKEL (reference sequence). V lost 3 bases and J lost 7, with 15 bases in between. As DNA, the CDR3 is TGTGCCAGCAGCCAGGAAGGACAGACTCTTGGCTACACCTTC. It is translated as CASSQEGQTLGYTF.

The chain combines TRBV19 with TRBJ2-1; D is unresolved. The ends were cut back, 4 bases at V and 5 bases at J, with 15 bases in the middle. From germline, CDR1 is LNHDA and CDR2 SQIVND (reference sequence). The CDR3 totals 15 residues. The CDR3 spells CASSTPWGRHNEQFF. The CDR3 region has the DNA TGTGCCAGTAGTACCCCGTGGGGTAGACACAATGAGCAGTTCTTC.

The chain joins TRBV18 to TRBJ1-5; D call uncertain. The CDR3 covers 13 residues. Trimming removed 4 bases from V and 2 bases from J, with 6 bases in between. Germline V lookup: CDR1 KGHSH, CDR2 LQKENI. The CDR3 nucleotides are TGTGCCAGCTCACGTGAGCGCAATCAGCCCCAGCATTTT. Translating it yields CASSRERNQPQHF.

The rearrangement joins TRBV5-1 to TRBJ2-3; 11 nucleotides line up with TRBD2. CDR1 is SGHRS, CDR2 YFSETQ, per germline. The junction had 4 bases not matched to a gene; V was cut back by 0 bases and J by 4 bases. CDR3 size: 16 residues. The CDR3 DNA reads as TGCGCCAGCAGCTTGGTTTCTAGCGGGGGGCCAGATACGCAGTATTTT. Translated: CASSLVSSGGPDTQYF.

The rearrangement uses TRBV19 and TRBJ1-5; TRBD1 might be the D (5 bases). The V end lost 3 bases, the J end lost 1 base, and 10 bases lay between the germline ends. The CDR3 has 15 residues. Per the germline V gene, CDR1 is LNHDA and CDR2 is SQIVND (reference sequence). The CDR3 loop is CASSIFWGSNQPQHF. The CDR3 DNA sequence: TGTGCCAGTAGTATTTTTTGGGGGAGCAATCAGCCCCAGCATTTT.

Turning to this clone: The DNA is omitted, as the CDR3 cannot be located on it reliably, and the CDR3 follows TCRdb's listing. The chain links TRBV19 to TRBJ1-5; whether TRBD1, the table's D call, matches the DNA was not checked. CDR1 and CDR2 (germline): LNHDA, SQIVND (reference sequence). The length of the CDR3 is 15 amino acids, counting both ends. This CDR3 reads CASTSVSYSNQPQHF.

Only a few counts were recorded for this clone. The rearrangement joins TRBV18 to TRBJ1-5; 8 nucleotides agree with TRBD1. This CDR3 has 15 amino acids. V lost 1 base to trimming and J lost 8 bases; unmatched junction nucleotides: 7. CDR1 is KGHSH, CDR2 LQKENI, per germline. In DNA, the CDR3 is TGTGCCAGCTCACCACGAAAGAACAGGGGGGAGCCCCAGCATTTT. It specifies CASSPRKNRGEPQHF.

This clone has a handful of counts. The rearrangement joins TRBV7-2 to TRBJ1-1; 11 nucleotides match TRBD1. The germline CDR1 and CDR2 sequences are SGHTA and FQGNSA. CDR3 length: 16 residues. J was trimmed by 2 bases and V by 0 bases; bases with no gene match: 2. As DNA, the CDR3 is TGTGCCAGCAGCTTAGCCTGGACAGGGGGCAACACTGAAGCTTTCTTT. Translated, it gives CASSLAWTGGNTEAFF.

The rearrangement uses TRBV30 and TRBJ1-6; TRBD1 agrees at 7 bases. V lost 0 bases, J lost 0 bases, and 5 bases stayed unmatched. From germline, CDR1 is GTSNPN and CDR2 SVGIG (reference sequence). The CDR3 runs 17 residues. This CDR3 reads CAWSVDRPGSYNSPLHF. For the CDR3, the DNA is TGTGCCTGGAGTGTGGACAGGCCAGGCTCCTATAATTCACCCCTCCACTTT.

The CDR3 here is CASSTPGQTTYEQYV. The CDR3 nucleotides read TGTGCCAGCAGTACACCGGGACAGACCACTTACGAGCAGTACGTC. The rearrangement links TRBV6-2 or TRBV6-3 to TRBJ2-7, with TRBD1 matching 7 bases. V was pared by 5 bases and J by 4 bases, with 11 bases of the junction left unmatched. The CDR3 is 15 residues long. CDR1 and CDR2 (germline): MNHEY, SVGEGT.

V gene TRBV7-2 combines with J gene TRBJ1-1; D is perhaps TRBD1 (6 bases). The CDR3 extends over 15 amino acids. The V end lost 2 bases, the J end lost 0 bases, and 10 bases lay between the germline ends. Germline CDR1 and CDR2: SGHTA and FQGNSA. For the CDR3, the DNA is TGTGCCAGCAGCTTACAGGGGCCCATGAACACTGAAGCTTTCTTT. This sequence encodes CASSLQGPMNTEAFF. Supplemented by reference TRBV7-2 and TRBJ1-1, the full variable domain reads GAGVSQSPSNKVTEKGKDVELRCDPISGHTALYWYRQSLGQGLEFLIYFQGNSAPDKSGLPSDRFSAERTGGSVSTLTIQRTQQEDSAVYLCASSLQGPMNTEAFFGQGTRLTVV.

The chain links TRBV28 to TRBJ2-2; tentative D call: TRBD1 (6 bases). The ends were cut back, 8 bases at V and 6 bases at J, with 16 bases in the middle. From germline, CDR1 is MDHEN and CDR2 SYDVKM. The CDR3 is 14 amino acids. CDR3 nucleotide sequence: TGTGCCAGCCTTGGACAGAGAGAATCCGGGGAGCTGTTTTTT. It translates to CASLGQRESGELFF.

The rearrangement joins TRBV5-1 to TRBJ2-2; TRBD1 aligns across 9 bases. The CDR3 runs 16 residues. Germline CDR1 reads SGHRS; CDR2 reads YFSETQ. V shed 4 bases and J 6 bases; nucleotides not matched to a gene: 10. For the CDR3, the DNA is TGCGCCAGCAGCAAAAAACAGGGGGCGAGCGCCGGGGAGCTGTTTTTT. Translation gives CASSKKQGASAGELFF.

The chain is built from TRBV18 and TRBJ2-2; possibly TRBD1 or TRBD2 for D (5 bases each). V lost 3 bases, J lost 0 bases, and 8 bases lay in between. This CDR3 comprises 15 residues. Germline lookup yields CDR1 KGHSH and CDR2 LQKENI. Here the CDR3 reads CASSPGTANTGELFF. The CDR3 DNA is TGTGCCAGCTCACCCGGGACCGCGAACACCGGGGAGCTGTTTTTT.

The genes are TRBV6-6 and TRBJ2-1, with 11 bases identical to TRBD1. There are 14 residues in the CDR3. The germline CDR1 and CDR2 sequences are MNHNY and SVGAGI (reference sequence). V shed 5 bases, J shed 6 bases, and the junction held 3 bases outside the gene matches. The chain's CDR3 is CASSGGTGGNEQFF. The CDR3 DNA reads as TGTGCCAGCAGTGGCGGGACAGGGGGCAATGAGCAGTTCTTC.

This clone was recorded once. The gene calls are TRBV14 and TRBJ2-1; D may be TRBD2 (5 bases). The germline CDR1 and CDR2 sequences are SGHDN and FVKESK. The CDR3 totals 16 residues. Deletions cut 1 base from V and 2 bases from J, with 12 bases between. This CDR3 is CASSQGGGGAYNEQFF. For the CDR3, the DNA is TGTGCCAGCAGCCAAGGAGGAGGCGGTGCCTACAATGAGCAGTTCTTC.

This clone appeared a single time. The rearrangement joins TRBV6-6 to TRBJ1-5; TRBD1 aligns across 8 bases. The CDR3 is 14 residues long. CDR1 is MNHNY and CDR2 is SVGAGI in the germline V gene (reference sequence). Trimming took 5 bases from V and 3 from J; bases not matched to a gene: 3. The CDR3 DNA sequence: TGTGCCAGCAGTATACAGGGGGTCAATCAGCCCCAGCATTTT. Protein sequence: CASSIQGVNQPQHF.

The J gene is TRBJ2-1, the V gene TRBV11-2; the D gene is possibly TRBD1 (6 bases). Trimming left V 4 bases short and J 2 bases short, with 12 bases between. Germline CDR1 is SGHAT and CDR2 is FQNNGV. The CDR3 length is 15 residues. In nucleotides, the CDR3 is TGTGCCAGCAGCTCCACAGGGTCCCCCTACAATGAGCAGTTCTTC. It specifies CASSSTGSPYNEQFF.

J is TRBJ1-2 and V is TRBV6-2 or TRBV6-3; D possibly corresponds to TRBD1 (6 bases). The ends were cut back, 5 bases at V and 3 bases at J, with 19 bases in the middle. The germline gives CDR1 MNHEY, CDR2 SVGEGT. The CDR3 length is 16 residues. DNA for the CDR3: TGTGCCAGCAGTCATCTTCAACAGGGAGGAGACTATGGCTACACCTTC. It encodes CASSHLQQGGDYGYTF.

The chain employs TRBV5-1 and TRBJ2-5; D is unresolved. CDR1 is SGHRS, CDR2 YFSETQ, per germline. V was pared by 0 bases and J by 7 bases, with 4 bases between. The CDR3 extends over 11 amino acids. As DNA, the CDR3 is TGCGCCAGCAGCTTGGCCGCGACCCAGTACTTC. The encoded protein is CASSLAATQYF.

This clone appeared a single time. The gene calls are TRBV6-5 and TRBJ1-3; D gene unclear. Trimming took 6 bases from V and 3 from J, leaving 9 bases between them. Germline-derived CDR1 and CDR2 are MNHEY and SVGAGI. The CDR3 is 13 amino acids. Here the CDR3 DNA reads TGTGCCAGCAGCCCCGCCCGTGGAAACACCATATATTTT. It is translated as CASSPARGNTIYF.

This clone was seen just once. The chain is built from TRBV10-2 and TRBJ1-4; maybe TRBD1 (5 bases). V was clipped by 10 bases and J by 8 bases, with 20 bases between them. The CDR3 runs 14 residues. The V gene's germline CDR1 is WSHSY and CDR2 SAAADI. The CDR3 reads CATWFVGAGEKLFF. The DNA of the CDR3 is TGCGCCACGTGGTTTGTCGGGGCAGGAGAAAAACTGTTTTTT.

This rearrangement joins TRBV12-3 or TRBV12-4 to TRBJ1-2; D gene uncertain. V lost 5 bases and J lost 4, with 8 bases in between. The CDR3 runs to 12 residues. The CDR3 DNA is TGTGCCAGCAGTGTAGGGAGCTATGGCTACACCTTC. This sequence encodes CASSVGSYGYTF.

The chain recombines TRBV2 with TRBJ1-1; D gene ambiguous. Trimming took off 6 bases at V and 4 bases at J, with 15 bases between the two ends. Germline V lookup: CDR1 SNHLY, CDR2 FYNNEI. The CDR3 loop spans 14 amino acids. The CDR3 bases are TGTGCCAGCAGGGGAAGTCGGGAGGGCACTGAAGCTTTCTTT. Its translation is CASRGSREGTEAFF.

The J gene is TRBJ1-4, the V gene TRBV18; D not certain. This CDR3 has 16 residues. In germline, CDR1 is KGHSH, CDR2 LQKENI. V lost 0 bases to trimming and J lost 5 bases, with 13 bases between them. The CDR3 DNA reads as TGTGCCAGCTCACCACCGTTATTAGGCAGAAATGAAAAACTGTTTTTT. Translated, it gives CASSPPLLGRNEKLFF.